This T cell receptor beta chain was obtained from a study of shared clonotypes between healthy human individuals. Sequencing used immunoSEQ multiplex PCR; TCRdb keeps in-frame clones, though not all of them. The table has about 480,000 clones, about three quarters seen once; the top ten hold approximately 13%. Note on this clone: Its antigen is not known.

The length of the CDR3 is 17 residues. The germline gives CDR1 SGHRS, CDR2 YFSETQ. Germline trimming cut 1 base from V and 4 bases from J; bases unmatched to any gene: 12. Findings and limits, study-wide: Sampling was confined to blood; repertoires within tissues likely differ.

Sequenced input: PBMCs. The clonotype originates from a woman aged 40 to 50 in good health. Some clones in this sample may be carry-over from other donors' samples. The rearrangement uses TRBV5-1 and TRBJ1-1, with 8 bases aligning to TRBD1. The CDR3 nucleotides are TGCGCCAGCAGCTTGTGGTCCAGGGGGCCTATGGGCACTGAAGCTTTCTTT. It yields the protein CASSLWSRGPMGTEAFF. Full variable domain (outside the CDR3, taken from reference TRBV5-1 and TRBJ1-1): KAGVTQTPRYLIKTRGQQVTLSCSPISGHRSVSWYQQTPGQGLQFLFEYFSETQRNKGNFPGRFSGRQFSNSRSEMNVSTLELGDSALYLCASSLWSRGPMGTEAFFGQGTRLTVV.